Presented here are 12 T cell receptor beta chains from one specimen sequenced in a study of blood T cells in healthy people across ages. Then a second PCR, running roughly 7 to 12 cycles, was carried out with a sample-barcoded 5' primer and a J-beta primer mix. TCRdb recomputed calls from the 5' RACE reads with MiXCR, one row per CDR3 protein. This table holds approximately 900,000 distinct CDR3 sequences, approximately 32% found once. These data were also reused for a study on T cells of mothers and their children.

The specimen sequenced was blood. These receptors all stem from a middle-aged woman in good health.

Notes on this clonotype: One end of the junction does not line up with germline, which may come from a read error. The chain employs TRBV29-1 and TRBJ2-3; tentatively, D is TRBD1 (5 bases). Germline lookup yields CDR1 SQVTM and CDR2 ANQGSEA. The CDR3 runs 15 residues. CDR3 in amino acids: CSVVYYTGPQDTQCF. In DNA, the CDR3 is TGCAGCGTTGTCTACTACACAGGACCGCAGGATACGCAGTGTTTT.

The table lists this clonotype with many counts. This rearrangement joins TRBV11-1 to TRBJ2-4, with D unclear. Germline V lookup: CDR1 SGHAT, CDR2 FQDESV (reference sequence). V dropped 2 bases and J dropped 1 base, with 6 bases sitting between them. The CDR3 runs to 14 residues. The CDR3 loop is CASSLSVAKNIQYF. The CDR3 DNA reads TGTGCCAGCAGCTTATCCGTGGCCAAAAACATTCAGTACTTC.

This clonotype was observed a single time. A read error may account for a junction end that differs from germline. V and J are TRBV12-3 or TRBV12-4 and TRBJ2-1, with D perhaps TRBD2 (5 bases). The CDR3 runs 12 residues. The chain's CDR3 is CASSLLSGEQLF. The CDR3 DNA reads TGTGCCAGCAGTTTGCTTTCCGGGGAGCAGTTATTC.

This clonotype was recorded many times. The chain couples TRBV5-6 to TRBJ2-5; D unresolved. Germline V gene sequence: CDR1 SGHDT, CDR2 YYEEEE. CDR3 size: 13 residues. The germline V and J ends were trimmed by 4 bases and 5 bases, with 12 bases remaining between them. As DNA, the CDR3 is TGTGCCAGCAGCCCCACCGGAGCGGAGACCCAGTACTTC. Protein: CASSPTGAETQYF.

In the case of this clonotype: A much larger clone sits a single nucleotide away, making a read error possible. This rearrangement joins TRBV9 to TRBJ2-3, with 9 bases fitting TRBD1. Germline V gene data show CDR1 as SGDLS and CDR2 as YYNGEE. The CDR3 has 15 residues. The CDR3 bases are TGTGCCAGCAGCGTAGTGGGGACAGGGTTGGATACGCGGTATTTT. This translates into CASSVVGTGLDTRYF.

This clonotype has a handful of counts. The gene calls are TRBV4-2 and TRBJ2-2; TRBD2 matches 9 bases. The CDR3 loop spans 15 amino acids. The ends lost 5 bases at V and 7 bases at J; junction bases unmatched: 8. CDR1 and CDR2 (germline): LGHNA, YNFKEQ. DNA of the CDR3: TGTGCCAGCAGCACTCGGACTAGCGAGATCGGGGAGCTGTTTTTT. Protein product: CASSTRTSEIGELFF.

This clonotype was seen repeatedly, ten times or more. The chain recombines TRBV6-6 with TRBJ1-1; TRBD1 matches 8 bases. V gave up 0 bases and J gave up 1 base; unmatched junction bases: 4. From germline, CDR1 is MNHNY and CDR2 SVGAGI (reference sequence). The CDR3 consists of 16 residues. The CDR3 DNA reads TGTGCCAGCAGTTACTCGAGAGGACAGGGGAACACTGAAGCTTTCTTT. It specifies CASSYSRGQGNTEAFF.

The V call is TRBV20-1, the J call TRBJ1-6, with 9 bases aligning to TRBD1. The V gene end was trimmed by 3 bases and the J gene end by 11 bases; junction bases not matched to a gene: 8. The CDR3 runs 14 residues. Per germline, CDR1 DFQATT and CDR2 SNEGSKA (reference sequence). Here the CDR3 DNA reads TGCAGTGCTAGGGCCGGGACAGGGATGACACCCCTCCACTTT. This encodes CSARAGTGMTPLHF.

The chain carries TRBV7-9 and TRBJ2-1, with D maybe TRBD2 (7 bases). CDR3 length: 15 amino acids. Germline loops: CDR1 SEHNR, CDR2 FQNEAQ (reference sequence). V lost 3 bases and J lost 6, with 15 bases in between. Here the CDR3 DNA reads TGTGCCAGCAGCTTTGTGGGGGGGCATGGCAATGAGCAGTTCTTC. Its protein is CASSFVGGHGNEQFF.

This clonotype was picked up a small number of times. V gene TRBV5-1 combines with J gene TRBJ1-1; 7 bases line up with TRBD1. The germline V gene encodes CDR1 SGHRS and CDR2 YFSETQ. The CDR3 runs to 16 residues. J lost 1 base, V lost 1 base, and 7 bases had no gene match. This CDR3 reads CASSLYPGGANTEAFF. DNA of the CDR3: TGCGCCAGCAGCTTGTATCCAGGGGGGGCGAACACTGAAGCTTTCTTT.

This chain links TRBV2 with TRBJ2-7; D remains unclear. Germline values: CDR1 SNHLY, CDR2 FYNNEI. V gave up 6 bases and J gave up 1 base, with 13 bases separating them. The CDR3 has 14 residues. In DNA form, the CDR3 reads TGTGCCAGCAGGGATGGGCTACTTTCCTACGAGCAGTACTTC. Amino acids: CASRDGLLSYEQYF.

The rearrangement uses TRBV7-3 and TRBJ1-1, with D hard to call. The CDR3 loop spans 13 amino acids. Trimming left V 4 bases short and J 8 bases short, with 14 bases between. The germline V gene encodes CDR1 SGHTA and CDR2 FQGTGA. The CDR3 region has the DNA TGTGCCAGCAGCTCCTCATCCGACGGGGAAGCTTTCTTT. Translation gives CASSSSSDGEAFF.